The 17 T cell receptor beta chains given below trace back to one sample, sequenced in a study of T-cell memory formation after mild COVID-19. In TCRdb, the 5' RACE reads were re-called with MiXCR into one record per CDR3 protein. The profile shows roughly 250,000 distinct CDR3 sequences, around 15% of them singletons. Sequenced material: PBMCs or a T cell subset sorted from them (not recorded which). Receptors originate from a man aged 18 to 29 who had mild COVID-19 (a few samples of this study predate the infection). Cell type and time point are not known.

The chain recombines TRBV4-3 with TRBJ2-5; D not resolved. Trimming stripped 0 bases from V and 2 bases from J, with 4 bases between. CDR1 and CDR2 (germline): LGHNA, YSLEER. There are 13 residues in the CDR3. This chain's CDR3 is CASSQDRQETQYF. The CDR3 DNA follows: TGCGCCAGCAGCCAAGATCGTCAAGAGACCCAGTACTTC.

The chain has TRBV2 and TRBJ1-5; the D is unclear. Germline assignment: CDR1 SNHLY and CDR2 FYNNEI. Trimming took off 2 bases at V and 0 bases at J, with 8 bases between the two ends. CDR3 size: 15 residues. The CDR3 is CASSEIRYSNQPQHF. CDR3 nucleotide sequence: TGTGCCAGCAGTGAAATTCGGTATAGCAATCAGCCCCAGCATTTT.

This clonotype appeared a few times. The chain recombines TRBV7-2 with TRBJ2-3; the D gene could be TRBD1 or TRBD2 (5 bases each). The CDR3 totals 15 residues. The ends were cut back, 1 base at V and 5 bases at J, with 13 bases in the middle. CDR1 is SGHTA, CDR2 FQGNSA, per germline. As DNA, the CDR3 is TGTGCCAGCAGCTTAGTGAGAGGGGAAAGAGATACGCAGTATTTT. It encodes CASSLVRGERDTQYF.

The chain carries TRBV6-2 or TRBV6-3 and TRBJ1-2, with 7 bases matching TRBD1. CDR1 and CDR2 (germline): MNHEY, SVGEGT. This CDR3 has 14 amino acids. V lost 7 bases and J lost 5; bases outside the gene matches: 10. The CDR3 protein is CASNLGPGQYGYTF. CDR3 DNA sequence: TGTGCCAGCAACTTAGGACCGGGACAGTATGGCTACACCTTC.

The chain carries TRBV12-3 or TRBV12-4 and TRBJ2-2; 11 bases are shared with TRBD1. This CDR3 comprises 18 residues. The V and J ends lost 5 bases and 1 base, in that order; junction bases with no gene match: 9. CDR3 residues: CASSPWTGGVGNTGELFF. For the CDR3, the DNA is TGTGCCAGCAGTCCCTGGACAGGGGGCGTAGGGAACACCGGGGAGCTGTTTTTT.

The V gene is TRBV27, the J gene TRBJ1-1; weak D call: TRBD1 (6 bases). Per the germline V gene, CDR1 is MNHEY and CDR2 is SMNVEV (reference sequence). Deletions cut 4 bases from V and 6 bases from J, with 15 bases between. The CDR3 contains 14 residues. The CDR3, as DNA: TGTGCCAGCAGTTCCGGACAGTTACGGGCTGAAGCTTTCTTT. As protein: CASSSGQLRAEAFF.

This clonotype was observed a few times. The V call is TRBV19, the J call TRBJ2-2; weak D call: TRBD1 (6 bases). CDR3 length: 15 residues. Trimming pared 6 bases from V and 2 bases from J, leaving 13 bases between. CDR1 LNHDA and CDR2 SQIVND come from the germline V gene (reference sequence). DNA for the CDR3: TGTGCCAGTAGGCAGGGACACCTTAACACCGGGGAGCTGTTTTTT. Its translation is CASRQGHLNTGELFF.

J is TRBJ2-5 and V is TRBV20-1; D is possibly TRBD1 (5 bases). Deletions cut 0 bases from V and 4 bases from J, with 9 bases between. CDR1 DFQATT and CDR2 SNEGSKA come from the germline V gene (reference sequence). The CDR3 sequence is 13 residues long. Here the CDR3 reads CSARDGRGETQYF. The CDR3 DNA reads as TGCAGTGCTAGAGACGGAAGGGGAGAGACCCAGTACTTC.

This clonotype was counted many times. This chain joins TRBV5-1 and TRBJ1-1; D call uncertain. CDR3 length: 14 amino acids. The V and J ends lost 0 bases and 0 bases respectively, with 6 bases between them. CDR1 is SGHRS and CDR2 is YFSETQ in the germline V gene. The CDR3 DNA sequence: TGCGCCAGCAGCTTGGGGACCATGAACACTGAAGCTTTCTTT. Its translation: CASSLGTMNTEAFF. The full variable domain, rest sourced from reference TRBV5-1 and TRBJ1-1, is KAGVTQTPRYLIKTRGQQVTLSCSPISGHRSVSWYQQTPGQGLQFLFEYFSETQRNKGNFPGRFSGRQFSNSRSEMNVSTLELGDSALYLCASSLGTMNTEAFFGQGTRLTVV.

This clonotype showed up many times. The chain recombines TRBV27 with TRBJ2-5; 8 bases map to TRBD2. Unmatched junction bases numbered 2, after V lost 3 bases and J lost 5 bases. CDR1 and CDR2 (germline): MNHEY, SMNVEV (reference sequence). The CDR3 is 13 amino acids. The DNA for the CDR3 is TGTGCCAGCAGTTTTCGGGGGGGGGAGACCCAGTACTTC. This codes for CASSFRGGETQYF.

The V call is TRBV7-3, the J call TRBJ2-7; D may be TRBD2 (6 bases). CDR3 length equals 14 residues. The V and J ends lost 5 bases and 3 bases respectively, with 14 bases between them. The germline V gene has CDR1 SGHTA and CDR2 FQGTGA. CDR3: CASSPGAGNYEQYF. The CDR3 DNA follows: TGTGCCAGCAGCCCCGGGGCGGGGAACTACGAGCAGTACTTC. The variable domain in full, completed from reference TRBV7-3 and TRBJ2-7, reads GAGVSQTPSNKVTEKGKYVELRCDPISGHTALYWYRQSLGQGPEFLIYFQGTGAADDSGLPNDRFFAVRPEGSVSTLKIQRTERGDSAVYLCASSPGAGNYEQYFGPGTRLTVT.

This clonotype was counted only a few times. The genes are TRBV11-2 and TRBJ2-5; D call uncertain. The germline V and J ends were trimmed by 2 bases and 6 bases, with 7 bases remaining between them. There are 12 residues in the CDR3. Germline CDR1 and CDR2: SGHAT and FQNNGV. The CDR3 DNA reads TGTGCCAGCAGCTTAAGTCGGAAGACCCAGTACTTC. Translation gives CASSLSRKTQYF.

The chain employs TRBV9 and TRBJ2-5, with a weak D call TRBD1 (5 bases). V was shortened by 2 bases and J by 4 bases, with 9 bases between the two germline ends. The CDR3 has 13 amino acids. Germline CDR1 SGDLS, CDR2 YYNGEE. In nucleotides, the CDR3 is TGTGCCAGCAGCGTCCAGGGAACAGAGACCCAGTACTTC. Amino acid sequence: CASSVQGTETQYF.

This clonotype was observed a handful of times. The V gene is TRBV9, the J gene TRBJ2-1, with 11 bases fitting TRBD2. The CDR3 sequence is 19 residues long. With 0 bases clipped from V and 7 bases from J, the junction kept 15 bases outside the gene matches. Germline CDR1 and CDR2: SGDLS and YYNGEE. CDR3 sequence reads: CASSVGVLAGGQVTNEQFF. Written as DNA, the CDR3 is TGTGCCAGCAGCGTAGGGGTCCTAGCGGGGGGTCAAGTGACTAATGAGCAGTTCTTC. Variable domain in full (rest from reference TRBV9 and TRBJ2-1): DSGVTQTPKHLITATGQRVTLRCSPRSGDLSVYWYQQSLDQGLQFLIQYYNGEERAKGNILERFSAQQFPDLHSELNLSSLELGDSALYFCASSVGVLAGGQVTNEQFFGPGTRLTVL.

The rearrangement links TRBV5-1 to TRBJ1-2; TRBD1 matches at 9 bases. The CDR3 runs 15 residues. Looked up from germline, CDR1 is SGHRS and CDR2 is YFSETQ. V was pared by 0 bases and J by 5 bases, with 5 bases of the junction left unmatched. The chain's CDR3 is CASSLDRGRGYGYTF. The DNA of the CDR3 is TGCGCCAGCAGCTTGGACAGGGGGCGCGGATATGGCTACACCTTC.

This sequence joins TRBV10-2 and TRBJ2-3; TRBD2 matches at 7 bases. Trimming cost V 10 bases and J 5 bases; bases outside gene matches: 9. There are 13 residues in the CDR3. CDR1 WSHSY and CDR2 SAAADI come from the germline V gene. As DNA, the CDR3 is TGCGCCACCCGTGGTACGGGAGGAGATACGCAGTATTTT. Its protein is CATRGTGGDTQYF.

V usage is TRBV7-2 and J usage is TRBJ2-3; weak D call: TRBD1 (5 bases). CDR3 length equals 17 residues. Germline CDR1 reads SGHTA; CDR2 reads FQGNSA. The V end lost 2 bases, the J end lost 2 bases, and 17 bases lay between the germline ends. In nucleotides, the CDR3 is TGTGCCAGCAGCTTATATTTCGCAGCAGGGATCACAGATACGCAGTATTTT. Protein: CASSLYFAAGITDTQYF.